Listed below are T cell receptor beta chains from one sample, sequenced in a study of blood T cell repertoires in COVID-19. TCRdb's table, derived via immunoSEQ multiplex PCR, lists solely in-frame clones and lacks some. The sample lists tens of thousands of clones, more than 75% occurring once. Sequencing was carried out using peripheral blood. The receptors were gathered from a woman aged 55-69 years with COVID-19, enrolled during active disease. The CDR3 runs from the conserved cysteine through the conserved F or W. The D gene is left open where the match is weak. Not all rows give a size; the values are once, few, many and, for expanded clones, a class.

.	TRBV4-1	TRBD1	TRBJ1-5	CASSPGGGQGGNQPQHF	TGCGCCAGCAGCCCGGGCGGTGGACAGGGCGGCAATCAGCCCCAGCATTTT
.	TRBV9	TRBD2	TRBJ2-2	CASSVTSGSFAGELFF	TGTGCCAGCAGCGTTACTAGCGGGAGTTTCGCCGGGGAGCTGTTTTTT
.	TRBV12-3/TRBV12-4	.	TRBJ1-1	CASSYRVATEAFF	TGTGCCAGCAGCTACAGGGTGGCCACTGAAGCTTTCTTT
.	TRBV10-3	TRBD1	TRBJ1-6	CAISEPGQGASNSPLHF	TGTGCCATCAGTGAGCCGGGACAGGGGGCGTCCAATTCACCCCTCCACTTT
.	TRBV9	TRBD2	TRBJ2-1	CASSSSGRVNNEQFF	TGTGCCAGCAGCTCCAGCGGGAGAGTCAACAATGAGCAGTTCTTC
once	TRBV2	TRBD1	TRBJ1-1	CASTNRGPWSTEAFF	TGTGCCAGCACCAACAGGGGTCCATGGAGCACTGAAGCTTTCTTT
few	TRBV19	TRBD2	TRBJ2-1	CASSIRTSGRDEQFF	TGTGCCAGTAGTATACGGACTAGCGGGAGGGATGAGCAGTTCTTC
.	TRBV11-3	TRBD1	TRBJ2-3	CASSLPGQSTDTQYF	TGTGCCAGCAGTCTACCGGGACAGAGCACAGATACGCAGTATTTT
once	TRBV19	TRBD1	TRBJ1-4	CASSILRTGTTNEKLFF	TGTGCCAGTAGTATTCTTCGGACAGGGACAACTAATGAAAAACTGTTTTTT
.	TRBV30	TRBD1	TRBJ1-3	CAWRTRGLLGNTIYF	TGTGCCTGGAGAACGAGGGGGCTTTTAGGAAACACCATATATTTT
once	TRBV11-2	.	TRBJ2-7	CASAPGGGWGTYEQYF	TGTGCCAGCGCCCCCGGTGGGGGGTGGGGTACCTACGAGCAGTACTTC
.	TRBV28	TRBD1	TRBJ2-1	CASSWTGMSSYNEQFF	TGTGCCAGCAGTTGGACAGGTATGAGCTCCTACAATGAGCAGTTCTTC
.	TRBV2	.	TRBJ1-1	CASRESMNTEAFF	TGTGCCAGCAGGGAATCCATGAACACTGAAGCTTTCTTT
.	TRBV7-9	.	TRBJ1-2	CASSHIFRYGYTF	TGTGCCAGCAGCCACATCTTTCGCTATGGCTACACCTTC
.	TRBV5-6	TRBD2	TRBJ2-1	CASSLAASGHYNEQFF	TGTGCCAGCAGCTTGGCTGCTAGCGGCCACTACAATGAGCAGTTCTTC
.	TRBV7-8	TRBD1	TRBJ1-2	CASSNNRGRYTF	TGTGCCAGCAGCAATAACAGGGGGAGGTACACCTTC
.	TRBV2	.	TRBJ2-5	CASSEKARETQYF	TGTGCCAGCAGTGAGAAAGCAAGAGAGACCCAGTACTTC
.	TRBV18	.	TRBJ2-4	CASSPPDERNIQYF	TGTGCCAGCTCACCACCGGATGAGCGGAACATTCAGTACTTC